A single sample is the source of the 20 T cell receptor beta chains below, sequenced in a study of response to subunit inactivated influenza vaccine. Each CDR3 protein is one row after TCRdb ran MiXCR on the RT-PCR reads. The data hold about 800,000 distinct CDR3 sequences, with roughly 20% observed a single time. Here the sequenced sample was PBMCs from blood, taken roughly 5 days after vaccination. These receptors originate from a man aged 45-65 years who received an inactivated influenza vaccine.

There are many counts of this clonotype. This chain uses TRBV5-1 with TRBJ2-3, with 7 bases aligning to TRBD1. The CDR3 totals 15 residues. CDR1 SGHRS and CDR2 YFSETQ come from the germline V gene. Losses at the gene ends were 1 base for V and 6 bases for J; bases not matched to a gene: 8. The CDR3 loop is CASSLKGAFSDTQYF. CDR3 in DNA: TGCGCCAGCAGCTTGAAGGGGGCTTTCTCTGATACGCAGTATTTT.

This sequence joins TRBV6-2 or TRBV6-3 and TRBJ1-1, with D hard to call. Germline CDR1 and CDR2: MNHEY and SVGEGT. This CDR3 comprises 12 residues. V was cut by 7 bases and J by 4 bases, with 10 bases left in between. The CDR3 protein is CASTKSGTEAFF. CDR3 nucleotide sequence: TGTGCCAGCACCAAGTCTGGCACTGAAGCTTTCTTT.

The rearrangement links TRBV10-2 to TRBJ2-7; TRBD2 aligns across 7 bases. The CDR3 contains 11 residues. The germline V gene encodes CDR1 WSHSY and CDR2 SAAADI. V shed 8 bases, J shed 5 bases, and the junction held 3 bases outside the gene matches. Written as DNA, the CDR3 is TGCGCCAGCGGGGAGGGAGACGAGCAGTACTTC. Translating it yields CASGEGDEQYF.

The gene calls are TRBV10-2 and TRBJ2-1; TRBD2 matches at 8 bases. With V trimmed by 6 bases and J by 7 bases, 11 bases remained unmatched. The CDR3 spans 15 residues. Germline CDR1 WSHSY, CDR2 SAAADI. DNA for the CDR3: TGCGCCAGCAGGCCTCCGGGACTAGGCGTAAATGAGCAGTTCTTC. This sequence encodes CASRPPGLGVNEQFF.

The chain employs TRBV25-1 and TRBJ2-3; tentatively, D is TRBD2 (5 bases). The germline V gene has CDR1 MGHDK and CDR2 SYGVNS. The V and J ends lost 0 bases and 5 bases respectively, with 9 bases between them. The CDR3 is 14 amino acids. This CDR3 reads CASSEYGGGDTQYF. The DNA for the CDR3 is TGTGCCAGCAGTGAATATGGAGGCGGAGATACGCAGTATTTT.

The chain combines TRBV20-1 with TRBJ2-5; D remains unclear. CDR3 length: 12 residues. The germline gives CDR1 DFQATT, CDR2 SNEGSKA (reference sequence). V was pared by 8 bases and J by 4 bases, with 14 bases between. CDR3 amino acids: CSTAPPTETQYF. In nucleotides, the CDR3 is TGCAGTACAGCCCCCCCCACAGAGACCCAGTACTTC.

This clonotype occurred a few times. This chain joins TRBV6-2 or TRBV6-3 and TRBJ2-7, with a weak D call TRBD2 (6 bases). CDR1 and CDR2 (germline): MNHEY, SVGEGT. This CDR3 has 14 amino acids. The V gene lost 10 bases and the J gene lost 7 bases, with 23 bases spanning the gap. The CDR3 protein is CATSKSLGGDEQYF. CDR3 sequence (DNA): TGTGCCACAAGCAAGTCGTTGGGGGGAGATGAGCAGTACTTC.

This clonotype was seen ten or more times. The CDR3 DNA follows: TGTGCCAGCAGCCAAGATCCCGGGGAGACCCAGTACTTC. Translating gives CASSQDPGETQYF. The chain recombines TRBV4-2 with TRBJ2-5; D uncertain. V lost 0 bases to trimming and J lost 5 bases, with 7 bases between them. This CDR3 is built from 13 residues. Germline V CDR1 and CDR2: LGHNA, YNFKEQ.

This chain connects TRBV24-1 to TRBJ1-2; 7 nucleotides line up with TRBD1. The CDR3 totals 14 residues. Unmatched junction bases numbered 3, after V lost 4 bases and J lost 2 bases. CDR1 is KGHDR, CDR2 SFDVKD, per germline. The CDR3 loop reads CATSDPGQNYGYTF. CDR3 DNA sequence: TGTGCCACCAGTGACCCGGGACAGAACTATGGCTACACCTTC.

This sequence joins TRBV11-2 and TRBJ2-4; D is unclear. The CDR3 sequence is 14 residues long. The germline V gene has CDR1 SGHAT and CDR2 FQNNGV. Trimming left V 1 base short and J 7 bases short, with 11 bases between. CDR3 sequence (DNA): TGTGCCAGCAGCTTAGGAGGCCGGGCGAACATTCAGTACTTC. Protein: CASSLGGRANIQYF.

V is TRBV5-8 and J is TRBJ2-1, with TRBD1 as a possible D gene (7 bases). V lost 4 bases and J 2 bases, leaving 16 bases between the germline ends. CDR1 and CDR2 from the germline V gene are SGHTS and YDEGEE. This CDR3 has 16 residues. CDR3 sequence reads: CASSGGTVHTYNEQFF. The CDR3 DNA follows: TGTGCCAGCAGCGGCGGGACAGTACATACCTACAATGAGCAGTTCTTC. Supplemented by reference TRBV5-8 and TRBJ2-1, the full variable domain reads EAGVTQSPTHLIKTRGQQATLRCSPISGHTSVYWYQQALGLGLQFLLWYDEGEERNRGNFPPRFSGRQFPNYSSELNVNALELEDSALYLCASSGGTVHTYNEQFFGPGTRLTVL.

This clonotype was observed a handful of times. This sequence joins TRBV6-5 and TRBJ2-4; D is perhaps TRBD1 or TRBD2 (5 bases each). Germline CDR1 and CDR2: MNHEY and SVGAGI. V lost 0 bases and J lost 9, with 15 bases in between. The CDR3 covers 15 residues. The CDR3 loop is CASSYSDRGVGIQYF. The DNA for the CDR3 is TGTGCCAGCAGTTACTCGGACCGGGGCGTGGGCATTCAGTACTTC.

This clonotype was counted between two and nine times. The CDR3 region is CASSLSSGGKYEQYF. CDR3 DNA sequence: TGCGCCAGCAGTTTGTCTAGCGGGGGGAAGTACGAGCAGTACTTC. The V call is TRBV5-1, the J call TRBJ2-7; 11 bases fit TRBD2. J lost 4 bases, V lost 5 bases, and 8 bases had no gene match. The CDR3 covers 15 residues. Germline V gene data show CDR1 as SGHRS and CDR2 as YFSETQ.

The chain employs TRBV12-3 or TRBV12-4 and TRBJ2-4, with D perhaps assigned TRBD1 or TRBD2 (5 bases each). V lost 6 bases, J lost 3 bases, and 12 bases lay in between. The CDR3 runs 14 residues. The DNA for the CDR3 is TGTGCCAGCAGGGGGGAGTACAACAAAAACATTCAGTACTTC. Encoded protein: CASRGEYNKNIQYF.

The V gene is TRBV20-1, the J gene TRBJ1-5; D gene unclear. Germline assignment: CDR1 DFQATT and CDR2 SNEGSKA (reference sequence). V lost 3 bases, J lost 4 bases, and 13 bases lay in between. This CDR3 comprises 14 residues. CDR3 bases: TGCAGTGCTAGTTCCGGGGAAGAGAATCAGCCCCAGCATTTT. Protein product: CSASSGEENQPQHF.

This rearrangement joins TRBV7-6 to TRBJ2-1, with D possibly being TRBD2 (5 bases). From germline, CDR1 is SGHVS and CDR2 FNYEAQ. This CDR3 spans 15 amino acids. Between the trimmed V and J ends, which lost 5 bases and 4 bases, there was a span of 15 bases. As DNA, the CDR3 is TGTGCCAGCAGCCGCGTCTTGGAGGATTACAATGAGCAGTTCTTC. It translates to CASSRVLEDYNEQFF.

This clonotype has just a few counts. A junction boundary mismatches the germline segment, possibly from a read error. This chain uses TRBV12-3 or TRBV12-4 with TRBJ2-7; D is unclear. The length of the CDR3 is 14 residues. As DNA, the CDR3 is TGTGCCAGCAGTTTGGGGTTTGGCTCCGACGAGCAGTACTTC. Protein product: CASSLGFGSDEQYF.

The chain recombines TRBV6-2 or TRBV6-3 with TRBJ1-5, with D uncertain. The CDR3 has 14 amino acids. V lost 4 bases and J 9 bases, leaving 16 bases between the germline ends. The germline gives CDR1 MNHEY, CDR2 SVGEGT. CDR3 sequence: CASSFVDGEGPQHF. Written as DNA, the CDR3 is TGTGCCAGCAGTTTTGTCGACGGGGAAGGGCCCCAGCATTTT.

This clonotype was seen more than once but under ten times. The chain links TRBV10-3 to TRBJ2-7, with D uncertain. Germline V gene data show CDR1 as ENHRY and CDR2 as SYGVKD. The ends were cut back, 8 bases at V and 0 bases at J, with 8 bases in the middle. This CDR3 is built from 12 residues. This CDR3 reads CAIGDNSYEQYF. Written as DNA, the CDR3 is TGTGCCATCGGAGACAACTCCTACGAGCAGTACTTC.

In its sample, this clonotype was seen a few times. The V and J genes are TRBV29-1 and TRBJ2-1, with TRBD2 as a possible D gene (6 bases). Trimming took off 4 bases at V and 3 bases at J, with 10 bases between the two ends. Germline CDR1 and CDR2: SQVTM and ANQGSEA. The CDR3 consists of 13 residues. Here the CDR3 reads CSVGRGIYNEQFF. In DNA form, the CDR3 reads TGCAGCGTTGGGAGGGGAATCTACAATGAGCAGTTCTTC.